This T cell receptor (beta chain) is drawn from a study of cytomegalovirus exposure and HLA in healthy donors. The PCR employed 60 Vbeta primers together with 13 Jbeta primers. Some clones are missing from TCRdb's copy, which holds only in-frame ones; the method was immunoSEQ multiplex PCR. The sample contains approximately 93,000 clones, less than 80% of which appear only once. Study outcomes and limitations: Common viral pathogens seemed, in a later analysis, to connect with several of the most significant clusters.

Concerning this clone: Its antigen is not identified.

Specimen: PBMCs. The TCR comes from a middle-aged woman in good health and CMV-seronegative.

This CDR3 is CASSRDGELFF. As DNA, the CDR3 is TGTGCCAGCAGCCGGGACGGGGAGCTGTTTTTT. The chain is built from TRBV5-6 and TRBJ2-2; a possible D gene is TRBD2 (5 bases). CDR3 length equals 11 residues. V lost 4 bases and J 7 bases, leaving 5 bases between the germline ends. The germline V gene encodes CDR1 SGHDT and CDR2 YYEEEE.